Presented here are 15 T cell receptor beta chains from one specimen sequenced in a study of radiotherapy plus CTLA-4 blockade in lung cancer. The table came from immunoSEQ multiplex PCR; TCRdb's copy has only in-frame clones and leaves some out. Among 80,000 or so clones listed, over 70% were seen once. Sequencing used peripheral blood, obtained from a patient treated with radiotherapy plus ipilimumab. These receptor sequences come from a human donor with non-small cell lung cancer who had a partial response to radiotherapy plus ipilimumab. Some clones in this sample may be carry-over from other donors' samples.

This rearrangement joins TRBV2 to TRBJ2-7; TRBD2 is a possible D gene (5 bases). This CDR3 spans 15 amino acids. V lost 6 bases and J lost 2, with 17 bases in between. The V gene's germline CDR1 is SNHLY and CDR2 FYNNEI. Here the CDR3 DNA reads TGTGCCAGCAGCCAAGGACTGGGAGACCCCTACGAGCAGTACTTC. Protein product: CASSQGLGDPYEQYF. Drawing the rest from reference TRBV2 and TRBJ2-7, the complete variable domain is EPEVTQTPSHQVTQMGQEVILRCVPISNHLYFYWYRQILGQKVEFLVSFYNNEISEKSEIFDDQFSVERPDGSNFTLKIRSTKLEDSAMYFCASSQGLGDPYEQYFGPGTRLTVT.

This sequence joins TRBV6-6 and TRBJ2-2, with TRBD1 matching 10 bases. Germline CDR1 reads MNHNY; CDR2 reads SVGAGI (reference sequence). The length of the CDR3 is 15 residues. V was clipped by 4 bases and J by 3 bases; unmatched bases: 2. The CDR3 nucleotides are TGTGCCAGCAGTTTGACAGGGGGCGACACCGGGGAGCTGTTTTTT. The encoded protein is CASSLTGGDTGELFF.

The V gene is TRBV19, the J gene TRBJ2-1; tentatively, D is TRBD2 (6 bases). Germline V CDR1 and CDR2: LNHDA, SQIVND (reference sequence). This CDR3 spans 16 amino acids. V was trimmed by 7 bases and J by 4 bases, leaving 20 bases between them. DNA of the CDR3: TGTGCCAGTACCACTGGCCTGGGGGGTTCTTACAATGAGCAGTTCTTC. It yields the protein CASTTGLGGSYNEQFF.

The V gene is TRBV6-1, the J gene TRBJ1-6, with D perhaps TRBD1 (6 bases). Germline V CDR1 and CDR2: MNHNS, SASEGT. The CDR3 consists of 14 residues. V dropped 8 bases and J dropped 0 bases, with 8 bases sitting between them. The chain's CDR3 is CASAGDSYNSPLHF. In nucleotides, the CDR3 is TGTGCCAGCGCAGGGGACTCCTATAATTCACCCCTCCACTTT.

The table lists this clone with a count of one. The chain is built from TRBV28 and TRBJ1-6; 10 nucleotides line up with TRBD1. Germline assignment: CDR1 MDHEN and CDR2 SYDVKM. With V trimmed by 6 bases and J by 9 bases, 8 bases remained unmatched. The CDR3 sequence is 15 residues long. The CDR3 DNA sequence: TGTGCCAGCAGACCCCGGGGACAGGGGAGTTCACCCCTCCACTTT. Amino acid sequence: CASRPRGQGSSPLHF.

The chain recombines TRBV19 with TRBJ2-5; 8 bases line up with TRBD2. V shed 7 bases and J 4 bases; nucleotides not matched to a gene: 8. Germline V CDR1 and CDR2: LNHDA, SQIVND (reference sequence). This CDR3 region has 14 residues. The CDR3 sequence is CASTQSGGGETQYF. CDR3 DNA: TGTGCCAGTACCCAATCCGGGGGGGGAGAGACCCAGTACTTC. Looking up the rest from reference TRBV19 and TRBJ2-5 gives the full variable domain: DGGITQSPKYLFRKEGQNVTLSCEQNLNHDAMYWYRQDPGQGLRLIYYSQIVNDFQKGDIAEGYSVSREKKESFPLTVTSAQKNPTAFYLCASTQSGGGETQYFGPGTRLLVL.

This clone was counted once. The chain couples TRBV13 to TRBJ2-3, with D unresolved. The CDR3 spans 16 residues. Germline CDR1 and CDR2: PRHDT and FYEKMQ (reference sequence). Trimming pared 4 bases from V and 4 bases from J, leaving 18 bases between. CDR3 nucleotides: TGTGCCAGCAGCTCAACCCGGAGTCGTGGTGCAGATACGCAGTATTTT. This sequence encodes CASSSTRSRGADTQYF.

The table lists this clone with a count of one. The chain employs TRBV6-5 and TRBJ2-7; 8 nucleotides align to TRBD1. V shed 8 bases, J shed 3 bases, and the junction held 3 bases outside the gene matches. Germline CDR1 reads MNHEY; CDR2 reads SVGAGI. The CDR3 length is 12 residues. The CDR3 region has the DNA TGTGCCAGCCGCGGACAGGGCTACGAGCAGTACTTC. Translating it yields CASRGQGYEQYF.

The rearrangement joins TRBV5-1 to TRBJ2-5, with unresolved D. The CDR3 sequence is 11 residues long. Trimming stripped 5 bases from V and 2 bases from J, with 4 bases between. Looked up from germline, CDR1 is SGHRS and CDR2 is YFSETQ. CDR3 coding DNA: TGCGCCAGCAGACTTCAAGAGACCCAGTACTTC. This sequence encodes CASRLQETQYF.

The rearrangement links TRBV25-1 to TRBJ1-4, with 8 bases fitting TRBD1. Per the germline V gene, CDR1 is MGHDK and CDR2 is SYGVNS. J gave up 5 bases and V 4 bases, and 3 bases lay outside the gene matches. The CDR3 contains 14 residues. The CDR3 loop is CASSGRTGNEKLFF. In nucleotides, the CDR3 is TGTGCCAGCAGTGGAAGGACAGGGAATGAAAAACTGTTTTTT.

This clone was seen just once. The CDR3 sequence is CASSANRNTGELFF. The CDR3 DNA reads TGTGCCAGCAGTGCAAACAGGAACACCGGGGAGCTGTTTTTT. V gene TRBV6-1 combines with J gene TRBJ2-2, with D unclear. V was shortened by 4 bases and J by 1 base, with 7 bases between the two germline ends. The germline gives CDR1 MNHNS, CDR2 SASEGT. This CDR3 contains 14 residues.

The chain links TRBV6-5 to TRBJ2-7, with TRBD1 matching 9 bases. Germline V lookup: CDR1 MNHEY, CDR2 SVGAGI. CDR3 size: 14 residues. Unmatched junction bases numbered 3, after V lost 2 bases and J lost 4 bases. The CDR3 spells CASSYRDREYEQYF. The CDR3 DNA is TGTGCCAGCAGTTACCGGGACAGGGAGTACGAGCAGTACTTC.

This clone was detected only a few times. The chain links TRBV19 to TRBJ2-2; D not certain. V was clipped by 3 bases and J by 3 bases, with 14 bases between them. This CDR3 spans 16 amino acids. The germline V gene encodes CDR1 LNHDA and CDR2 SQIVND (reference sequence). The CDR3 here is CASSISSDEYTGELFF. Here the CDR3 DNA reads TGTGCCAGTAGTATTAGCTCAGACGAGTACACCGGGGAGCTGTTTTTT.

The gene calls are TRBV30 and TRBJ1-1; D gene ambiguous. The CDR3 loop spans 13 amino acids. V was clipped by 4 bases and J by 1 base, with 10 bases between them. Germline CDR1 and CDR2: GTSNPN and SVGIG (reference sequence). This CDR3 reads CAWTRTQNTEAFF. The CDR3 nucleotides are TGTGCCTGGACCCGGACTCAGAACACTGAAGCTTTCTTT.

Within the sample, this clone is medium-sized. The rearrangement links TRBV7-9 to TRBJ2-2, with TRBD2 identical over 7 bases. V lost 2 bases to trimming and J lost 5 bases; unmatched junction nucleotides: 11. This CDR3 region has 17 residues. Germline V CDR1 and CDR2: SEHNR, FQNEAQ (reference sequence). The CDR3 nucleotides are TGTGCCAGCAGCTTATATCCCCCGGGAGGATGTACCGGGGAGCTGTTTTTT. It is translated as CASSLYPPGGCTGELFF.